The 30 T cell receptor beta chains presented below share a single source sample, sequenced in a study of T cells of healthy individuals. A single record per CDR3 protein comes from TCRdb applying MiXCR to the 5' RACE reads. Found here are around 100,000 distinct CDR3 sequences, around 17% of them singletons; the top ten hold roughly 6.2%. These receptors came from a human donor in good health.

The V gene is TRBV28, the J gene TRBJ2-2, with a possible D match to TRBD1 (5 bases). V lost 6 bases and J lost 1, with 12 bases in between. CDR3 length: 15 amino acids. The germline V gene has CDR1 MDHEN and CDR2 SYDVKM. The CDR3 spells CASRATDLNTGELFF. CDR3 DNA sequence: TGTGCCAGCAGAGCGACAGACCTGAACACCGGGGAGCTGTTTTTT.

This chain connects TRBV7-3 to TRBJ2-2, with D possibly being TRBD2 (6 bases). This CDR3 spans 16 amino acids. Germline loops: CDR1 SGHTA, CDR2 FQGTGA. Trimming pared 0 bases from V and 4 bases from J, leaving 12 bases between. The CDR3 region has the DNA TGTGCCAGCAGCTTAACGGGGGGAGCAATCACCGGGGAGCTGTTTTTT. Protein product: CASSLTGGAITGELFF.

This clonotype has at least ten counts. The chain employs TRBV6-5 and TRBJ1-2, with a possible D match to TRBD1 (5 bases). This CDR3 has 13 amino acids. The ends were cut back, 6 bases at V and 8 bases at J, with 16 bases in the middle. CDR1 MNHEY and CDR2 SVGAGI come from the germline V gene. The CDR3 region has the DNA TGTGCCAGCAGCCGAGGTGGGGGAGGAGGCTACACCTTC. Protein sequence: CASSRGGGGGYTF.

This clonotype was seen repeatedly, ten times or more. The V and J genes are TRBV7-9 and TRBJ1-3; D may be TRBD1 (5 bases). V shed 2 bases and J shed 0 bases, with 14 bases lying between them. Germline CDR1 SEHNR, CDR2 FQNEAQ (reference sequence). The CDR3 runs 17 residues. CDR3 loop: CASSLTGPGTSGNTIYF. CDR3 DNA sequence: TGTGCCAGCAGCTTAACCGGCCCTGGGACCTCTGGAAACACCATATATTTT.

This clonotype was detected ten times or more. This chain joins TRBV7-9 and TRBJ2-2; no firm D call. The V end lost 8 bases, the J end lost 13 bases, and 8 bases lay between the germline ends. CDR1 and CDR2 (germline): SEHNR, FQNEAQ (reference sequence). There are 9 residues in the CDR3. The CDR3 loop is CASGSMLFF. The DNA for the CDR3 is TGTGCCAGCGGCAGTATGCTGTTTTTT.

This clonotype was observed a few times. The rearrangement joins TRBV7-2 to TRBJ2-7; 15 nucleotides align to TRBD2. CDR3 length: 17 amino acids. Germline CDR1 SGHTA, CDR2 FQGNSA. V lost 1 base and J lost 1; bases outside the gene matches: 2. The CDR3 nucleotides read TGTGCCAGCAGCTTAGAAGGACTAGCGGGAGGGTCCTACGAGCAGTACTTC. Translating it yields CASSLEGLAGGSYEQYF.

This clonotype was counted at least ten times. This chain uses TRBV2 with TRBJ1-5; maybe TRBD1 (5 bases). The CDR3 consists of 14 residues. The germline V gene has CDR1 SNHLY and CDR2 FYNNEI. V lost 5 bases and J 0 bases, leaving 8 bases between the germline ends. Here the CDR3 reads CASSPTVSNQPQHF. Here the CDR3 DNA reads TGTGCCAGCAGTCCGACAGTTAGCAATCAGCCCCAGCATTTT. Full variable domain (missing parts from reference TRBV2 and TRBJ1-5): EPEVTQTPSHQVTQMGQEVILRCVPISNHLYFYWYRQILGQKVEFLVSFYNNEISEKSEIFDDQFSVERPDGSNFTLKIRSTKLEDSAMYFCASSPTVSNQPQHFGDGTRLSIL.

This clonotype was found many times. The CDR3, as DNA: TGTGCCAGCAGCCAAACACCAAGAGAGGACCAGCCCCAGCATTTT. Residues: CASSQTPREDQPQHF. The chain recombines TRBV3-1 with TRBJ1-5; D is unclear. Germline lookup yields CDR1 LGHDT and CDR2 YNNKEL (reference sequence). CDR3 length equals 15 residues. Trimming left V 2 bases short and J 7 bases short, with 15 bases between.

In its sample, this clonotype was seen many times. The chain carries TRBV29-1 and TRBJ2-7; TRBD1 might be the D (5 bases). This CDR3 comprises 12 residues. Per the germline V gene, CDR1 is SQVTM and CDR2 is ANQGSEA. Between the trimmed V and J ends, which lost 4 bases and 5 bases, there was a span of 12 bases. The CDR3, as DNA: TGCAGCGTTGTGGCAGGGATCAACGAGCAGTACTTC. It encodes CSVVAGINEQYF.

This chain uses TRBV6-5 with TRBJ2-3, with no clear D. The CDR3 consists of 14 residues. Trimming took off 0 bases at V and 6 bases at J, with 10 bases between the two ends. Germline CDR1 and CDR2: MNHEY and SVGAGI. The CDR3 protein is CASSYSGLGDTQYF. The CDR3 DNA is TGTGCCAGCAGTTACTCGGGGTTGGGGGATACGCAGTATTTT.

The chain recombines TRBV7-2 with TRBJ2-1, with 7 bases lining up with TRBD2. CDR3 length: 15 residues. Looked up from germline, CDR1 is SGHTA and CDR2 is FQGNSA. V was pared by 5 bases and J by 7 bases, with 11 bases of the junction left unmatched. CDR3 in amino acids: CASSPGTIAQNEQFF. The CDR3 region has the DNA TGTGCCAGCAGCCCCGGGACTATCGCACAGAATGAGCAGTTCTTC.

CDR3 in amino acids: CASSSTGAVRGYTF. CDR3 nucleotides: TGTGCCAGCAGTTCCACAGGGGCCGTGAGGGGCTACACCTTC. This sequence joins TRBV12-3 or TRBV12-4 and TRBJ1-2; 7 bases align to TRBD1. J lost 8 bases, V lost 4 bases, and 10 bases had no gene match. The CDR3 is made up of 14 amino acids.

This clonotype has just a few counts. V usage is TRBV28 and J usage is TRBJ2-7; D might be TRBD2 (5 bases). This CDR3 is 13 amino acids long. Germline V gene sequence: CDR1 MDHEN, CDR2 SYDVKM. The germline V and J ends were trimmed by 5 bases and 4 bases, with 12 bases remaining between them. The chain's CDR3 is CASSQITSYEQYF. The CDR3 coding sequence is TGTGCCAGCAGTCAAATTACTAGTTACGAGCAGTACTTC.

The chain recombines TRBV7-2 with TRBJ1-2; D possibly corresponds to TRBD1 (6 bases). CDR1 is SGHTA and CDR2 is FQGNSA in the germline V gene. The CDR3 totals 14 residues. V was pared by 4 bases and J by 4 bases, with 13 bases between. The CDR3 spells CASSSNQGSYGYTF. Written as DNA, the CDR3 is TGTGCCAGCAGCTCCAATCAGGGGAGCTATGGCTACACCTTC. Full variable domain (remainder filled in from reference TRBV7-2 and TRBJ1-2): GAGVSQSPSNKVTEKGKDVELRCDPISGHTALYWYRQSLGQGLEFLIYFQGNSAPDKSGLPSDRFSAERTGGSVSTLTIQRTQQEDSAVYLCASSSNQGSYGYTFGSGTRLTVV.

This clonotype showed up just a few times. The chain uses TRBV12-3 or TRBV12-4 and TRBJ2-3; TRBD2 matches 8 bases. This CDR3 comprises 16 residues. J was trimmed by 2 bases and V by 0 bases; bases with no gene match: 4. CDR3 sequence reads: CASSLAQLAATDTQYF. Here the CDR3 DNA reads TGTGCCAGCAGTTTAGCCCAACTAGCGGCCACAGATACGCAGTATTTT.

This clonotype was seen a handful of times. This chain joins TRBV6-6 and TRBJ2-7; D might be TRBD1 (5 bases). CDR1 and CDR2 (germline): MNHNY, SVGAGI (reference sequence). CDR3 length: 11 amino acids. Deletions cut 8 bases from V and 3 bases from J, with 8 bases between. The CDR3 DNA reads TGTGCCAGCCTTCAGGGCTACGAGCAGTACTTC. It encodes CASLQGYEQYF.

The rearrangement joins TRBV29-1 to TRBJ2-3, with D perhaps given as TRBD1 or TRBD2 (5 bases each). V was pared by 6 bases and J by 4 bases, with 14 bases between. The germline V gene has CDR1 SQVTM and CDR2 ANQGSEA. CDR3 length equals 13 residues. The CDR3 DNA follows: TGCAGCGTGAGCGGATTGGGGGCAGATACGCAGTATTTT. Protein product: CSVSGLGADTQYF.

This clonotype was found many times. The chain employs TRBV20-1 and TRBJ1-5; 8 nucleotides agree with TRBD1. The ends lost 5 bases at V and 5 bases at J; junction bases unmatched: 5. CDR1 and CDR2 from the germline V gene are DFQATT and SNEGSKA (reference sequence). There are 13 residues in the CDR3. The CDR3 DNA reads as TGCAGTGCTCAGGGGGCAGACTATCAGCCCCAGCATTTT. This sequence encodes CSAQGADYQPQHF.

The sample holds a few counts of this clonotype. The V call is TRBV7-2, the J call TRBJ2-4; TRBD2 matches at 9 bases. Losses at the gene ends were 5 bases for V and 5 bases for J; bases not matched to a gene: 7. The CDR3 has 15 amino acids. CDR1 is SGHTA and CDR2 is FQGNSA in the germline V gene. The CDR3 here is CASSALAGEENIQYF. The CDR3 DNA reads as TGTGCCAGCAGCGCCTTAGCGGGAGAAGAAAACATTCAGTACTTC.

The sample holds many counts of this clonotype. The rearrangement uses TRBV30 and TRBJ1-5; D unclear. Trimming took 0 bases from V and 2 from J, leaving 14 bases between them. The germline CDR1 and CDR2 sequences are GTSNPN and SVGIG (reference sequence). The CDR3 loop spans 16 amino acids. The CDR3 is CAWSVLGGLGNQPQHF. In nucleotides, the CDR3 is TGTGCCTGGAGTGTACTTGGAGGGCTGGGCAATCAGCCCCAGCATTTT.

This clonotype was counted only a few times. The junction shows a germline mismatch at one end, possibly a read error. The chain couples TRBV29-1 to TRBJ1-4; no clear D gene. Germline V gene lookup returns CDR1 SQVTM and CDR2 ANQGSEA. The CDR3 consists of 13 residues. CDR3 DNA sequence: TGCAGCGTTGAACGACGAGGGAATGGAAAACTGTTTTTT. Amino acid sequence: CSVERRGNGKLFF.

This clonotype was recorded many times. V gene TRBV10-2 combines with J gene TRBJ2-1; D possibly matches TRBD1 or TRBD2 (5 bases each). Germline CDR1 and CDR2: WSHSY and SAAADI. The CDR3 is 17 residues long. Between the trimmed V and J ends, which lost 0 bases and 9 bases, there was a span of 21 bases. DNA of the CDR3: TGCGCCAGCAGTGAGTCGGGCGGACGAGGGGCATCTACTGAGCAGTTCTTC. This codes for CASSESGGRGASTEQFF.

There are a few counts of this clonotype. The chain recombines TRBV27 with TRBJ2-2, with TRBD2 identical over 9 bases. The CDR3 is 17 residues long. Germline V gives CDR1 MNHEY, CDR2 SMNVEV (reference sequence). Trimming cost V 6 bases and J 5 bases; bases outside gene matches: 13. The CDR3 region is CASRGLAGPLLTGELFF. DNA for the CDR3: TGTGCCAGCAGAGGGCTAGCGGGACCTTTATTGACCGGGGAGCTGTTTTTT.

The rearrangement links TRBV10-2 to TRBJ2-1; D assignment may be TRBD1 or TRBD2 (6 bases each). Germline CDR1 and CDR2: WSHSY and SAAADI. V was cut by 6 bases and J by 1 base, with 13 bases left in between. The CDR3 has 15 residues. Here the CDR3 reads CASRWGAGSYNEQFF. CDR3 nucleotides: TGCGCCAGCAGGTGGGGGGCCGGATCCTACAATGAGCAGTTCTTC.

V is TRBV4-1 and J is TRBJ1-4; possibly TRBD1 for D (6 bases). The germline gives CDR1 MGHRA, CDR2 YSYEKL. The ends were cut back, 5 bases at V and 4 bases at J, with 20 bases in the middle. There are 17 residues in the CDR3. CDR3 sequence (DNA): TGCGCCAGCAGCACCGGAGTCAGGACAGCTTATAATGAAAAACTGTTTTTT. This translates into CASSTGVRTAYNEKLFF.

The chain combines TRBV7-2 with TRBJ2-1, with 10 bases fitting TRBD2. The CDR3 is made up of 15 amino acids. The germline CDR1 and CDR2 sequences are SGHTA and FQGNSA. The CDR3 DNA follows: TGTGCAAGAAGAGGAGGTCTAGCGGGAGTGGGTGAGCAGTTCTTC. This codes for CARRGGLAGVGEQFF. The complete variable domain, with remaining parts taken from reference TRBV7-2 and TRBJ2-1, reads GAGVSQSPSNKVTEKGKDVELRCDPISGHTALYWYRQSLGQGLEFLIYFQGNSAPDKSGLPSDRFSAERTGGSVSTLTIQRTQQEDSAVYLCARRGGLAGVGEQFFGPGTRLTVL.

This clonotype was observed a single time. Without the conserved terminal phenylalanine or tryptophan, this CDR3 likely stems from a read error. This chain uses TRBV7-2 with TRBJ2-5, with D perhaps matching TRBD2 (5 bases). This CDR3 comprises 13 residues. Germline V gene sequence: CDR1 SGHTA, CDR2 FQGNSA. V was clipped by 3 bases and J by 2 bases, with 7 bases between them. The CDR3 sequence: CASSLRVQETQYY. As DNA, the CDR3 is TGTGCCAGCAGCTTGCGGGTTCAAGAGACCCAGTACTAC.

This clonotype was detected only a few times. The CDR3 DNA sequence: TGCAGTGCTAGTAATCCAGCGGCTTCCTACGAGCAGTACTTC. Protein: CSASNPAASYEQYF. The chain carries TRBV20-1 and TRBJ2-7; TRBD2 might be the D (5 bases). Per germline, CDR1 DFQATT and CDR2 SNEGSKA (reference sequence). V lost 3 bases, J lost 1 base, and 13 bases lay in between. This CDR3 contains 14 residues.

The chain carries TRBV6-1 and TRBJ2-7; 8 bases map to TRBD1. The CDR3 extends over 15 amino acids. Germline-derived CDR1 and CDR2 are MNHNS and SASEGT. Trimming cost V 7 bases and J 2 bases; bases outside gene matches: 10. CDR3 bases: TGTGCCAGCACCCCAACCAGGGGGCCTACCTACGAGCAGTACTTC. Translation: CASTPTRGPTYEQYF.

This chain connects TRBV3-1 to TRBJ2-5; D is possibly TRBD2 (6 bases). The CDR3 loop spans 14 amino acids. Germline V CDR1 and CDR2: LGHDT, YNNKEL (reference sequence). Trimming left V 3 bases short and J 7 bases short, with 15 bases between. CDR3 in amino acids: CASSQDPGVGTQYF. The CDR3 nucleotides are TGTGCCAGCAGCCAGGACCCGGGGGTAGGGACCCAGTACTTC.